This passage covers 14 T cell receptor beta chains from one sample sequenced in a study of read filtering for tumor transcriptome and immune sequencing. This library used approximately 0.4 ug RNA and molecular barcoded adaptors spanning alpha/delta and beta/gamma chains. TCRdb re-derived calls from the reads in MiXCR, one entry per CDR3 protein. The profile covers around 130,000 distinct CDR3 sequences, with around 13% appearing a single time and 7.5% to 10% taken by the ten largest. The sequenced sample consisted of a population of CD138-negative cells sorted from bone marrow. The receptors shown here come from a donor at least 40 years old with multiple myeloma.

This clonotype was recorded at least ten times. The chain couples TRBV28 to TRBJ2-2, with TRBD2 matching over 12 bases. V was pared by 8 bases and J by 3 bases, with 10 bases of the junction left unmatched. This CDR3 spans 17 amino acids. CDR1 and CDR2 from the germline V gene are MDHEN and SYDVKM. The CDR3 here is CASGQPGLAGDTGELFF. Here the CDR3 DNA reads TGTGCCAGCGGACAACCGGGACTAGCGGGTGACACCGGGGAGCTGTTTTTT.

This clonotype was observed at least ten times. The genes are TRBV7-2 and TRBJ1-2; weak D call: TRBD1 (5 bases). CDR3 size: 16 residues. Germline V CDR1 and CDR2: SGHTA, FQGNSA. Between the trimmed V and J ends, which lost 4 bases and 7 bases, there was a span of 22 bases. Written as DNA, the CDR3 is TGTGCCAGCAGCTCGACCGATAGGGGACTAATTGGTGGCTACACCTTC. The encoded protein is CASSSTDRGLIGGYTF.

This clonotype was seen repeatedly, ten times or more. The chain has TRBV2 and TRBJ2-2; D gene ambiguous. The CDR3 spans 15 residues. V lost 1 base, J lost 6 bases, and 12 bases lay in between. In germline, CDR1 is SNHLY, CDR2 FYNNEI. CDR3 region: CASSEEAAQAGELFF. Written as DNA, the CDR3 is TGTGCCAGCAGTGAAGAGGCAGCCCAGGCCGGGGAGCTGTTTTTT.

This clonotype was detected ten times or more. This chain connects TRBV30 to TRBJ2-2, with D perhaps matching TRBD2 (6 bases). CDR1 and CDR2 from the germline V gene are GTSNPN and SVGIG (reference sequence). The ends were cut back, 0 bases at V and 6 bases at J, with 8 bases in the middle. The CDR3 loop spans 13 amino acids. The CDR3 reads CAWSVGGPGELFF. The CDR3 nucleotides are TGTGCCTGGAGTGTAGGAGGGCCCGGGGAGCTGTTTTTT. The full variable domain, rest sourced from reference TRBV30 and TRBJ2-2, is SQTIHQWPATLVQPVGSPLSLECTVEGTSNPNLYWYRQAAGRGLQLLFYSVGIGQISSEVPQNLSASRPQDRQFILSSKKLLLSDSGFYLCAWSVGGPGELFFGEGSRLTVL.

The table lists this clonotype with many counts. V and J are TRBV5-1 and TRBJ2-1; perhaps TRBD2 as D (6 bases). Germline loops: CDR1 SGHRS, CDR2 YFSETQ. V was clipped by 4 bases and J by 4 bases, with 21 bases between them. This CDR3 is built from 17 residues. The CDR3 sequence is CASSGGLNPTGYNEQFF. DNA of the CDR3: TGCGCCAGCAGCGGGGGACTTAACCCTACAGGATACAATGAGCAGTTCTTC.

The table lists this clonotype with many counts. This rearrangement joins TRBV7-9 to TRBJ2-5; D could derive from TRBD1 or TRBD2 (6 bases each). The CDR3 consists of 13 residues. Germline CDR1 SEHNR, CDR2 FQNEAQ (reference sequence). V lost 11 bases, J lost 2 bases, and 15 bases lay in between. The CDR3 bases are TGTGCCTCAGCAGGAGGGACACAAGAGACCCAGTACTTC. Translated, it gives CASAGGTQETQYF.

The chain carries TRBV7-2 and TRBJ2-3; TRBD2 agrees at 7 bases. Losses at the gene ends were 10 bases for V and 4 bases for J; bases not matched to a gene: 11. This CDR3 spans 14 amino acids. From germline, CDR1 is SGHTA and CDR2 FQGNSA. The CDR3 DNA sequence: TGTGCCAACAACCTCGGGAGGTCCGCAGATACGCAGTATTTT. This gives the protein CANNLGRSADTQYF. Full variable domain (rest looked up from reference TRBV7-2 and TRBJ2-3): GAGVSQSPSNKVTEKGKDVELRCDPISGHTALYWYRQSLGQGLEFLIYFQGNSAPDKSGLPSDRFSAERTGGSVSTLTIQRTQQEDSAVYLCANNLGRSADTQYFGPGTRLTVL.

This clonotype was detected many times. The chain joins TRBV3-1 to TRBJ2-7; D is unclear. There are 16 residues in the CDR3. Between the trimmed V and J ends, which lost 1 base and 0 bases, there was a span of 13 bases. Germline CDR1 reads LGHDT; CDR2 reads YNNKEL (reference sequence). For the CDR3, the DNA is TGTGCCAGCAGCCAAGTCGTCGGGCGAACCTCCTACGAGCAGTACTTC. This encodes CASSQVVGRTSYEQYF.

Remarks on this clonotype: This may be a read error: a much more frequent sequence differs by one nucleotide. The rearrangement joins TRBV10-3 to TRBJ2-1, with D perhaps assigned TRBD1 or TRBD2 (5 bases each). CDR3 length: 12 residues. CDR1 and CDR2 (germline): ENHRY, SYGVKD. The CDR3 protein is CAISEKGTNWLF. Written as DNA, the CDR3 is TGTGCCATCAGTGAGAAGGGGACGAACTGGCTCTTC.

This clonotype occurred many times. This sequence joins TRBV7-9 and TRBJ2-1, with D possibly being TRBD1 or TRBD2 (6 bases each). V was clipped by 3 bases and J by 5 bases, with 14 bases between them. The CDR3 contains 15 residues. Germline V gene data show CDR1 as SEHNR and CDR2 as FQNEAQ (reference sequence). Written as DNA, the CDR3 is TGTGCCAGCAGCTTCAGGGGTGGAGGGGACAATGAGCAGTTCTTC. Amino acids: CASSFRGGGDNEQFF.

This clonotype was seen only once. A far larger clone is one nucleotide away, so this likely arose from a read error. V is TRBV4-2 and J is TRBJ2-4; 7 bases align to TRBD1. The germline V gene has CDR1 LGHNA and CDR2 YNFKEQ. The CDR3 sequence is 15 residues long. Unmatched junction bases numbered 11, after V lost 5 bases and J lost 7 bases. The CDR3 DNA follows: TGTGCCAGCAGCTTAACTAGGGGGCCTTTGAACATTCAGTACTTC. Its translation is CASSLTRGPLNIQYF.

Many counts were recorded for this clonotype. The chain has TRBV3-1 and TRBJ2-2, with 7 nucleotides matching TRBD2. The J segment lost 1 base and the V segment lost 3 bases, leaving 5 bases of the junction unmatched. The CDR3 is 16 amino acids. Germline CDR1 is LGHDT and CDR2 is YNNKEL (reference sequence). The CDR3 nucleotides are TGTGCCAGCAGCCAGCCTAGCGGAGTGAACACCGGGGAGCTGTTTTTT. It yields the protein CASSQPSGVNTGELFF.

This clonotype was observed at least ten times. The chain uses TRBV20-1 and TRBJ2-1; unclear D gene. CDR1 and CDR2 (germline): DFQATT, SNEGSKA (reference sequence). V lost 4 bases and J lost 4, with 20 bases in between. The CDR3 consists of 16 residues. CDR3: CSAMALTLSGYNEQFF. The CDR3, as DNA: TGCAGTGCTATGGCACTAACCCTGAGTGGGTACAATGAGCAGTTCTTC.

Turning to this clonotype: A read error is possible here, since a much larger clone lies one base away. The CDR3 DNA sequence: TGTGCCAGCAGCAAAGCTTGGACAGGGGACTCCTACAATGAGCGGTTCTTC. Its translation: CASSKAWTGDSYNERFF. V gene TRBV21-1 combines with J gene TRBJ2-1; the table's D call of TRBD1 was not tested on the DNA. TRBV21-1 is marked as a pseudogene. The CDR3 has 17 amino acids.